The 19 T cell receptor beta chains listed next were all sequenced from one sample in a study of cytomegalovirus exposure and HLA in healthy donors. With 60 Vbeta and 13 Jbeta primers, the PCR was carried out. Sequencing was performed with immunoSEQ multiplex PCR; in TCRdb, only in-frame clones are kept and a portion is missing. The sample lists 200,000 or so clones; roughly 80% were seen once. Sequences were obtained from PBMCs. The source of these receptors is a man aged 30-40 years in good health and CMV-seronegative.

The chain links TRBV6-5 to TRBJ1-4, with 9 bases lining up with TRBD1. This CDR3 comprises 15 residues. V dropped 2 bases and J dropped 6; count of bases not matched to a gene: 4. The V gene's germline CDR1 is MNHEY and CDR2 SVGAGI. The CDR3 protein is CASSYPQGADEKLFF. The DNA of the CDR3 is TGTGCCAGCAGTTACCCACAGGGGGCGGATGAAAAACTGTTTTTT.

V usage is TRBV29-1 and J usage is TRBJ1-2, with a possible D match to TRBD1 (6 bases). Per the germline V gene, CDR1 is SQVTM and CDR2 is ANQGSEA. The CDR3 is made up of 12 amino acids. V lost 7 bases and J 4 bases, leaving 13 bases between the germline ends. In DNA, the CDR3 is TGCAGCGCATCGGGGGGCGGCTATGGCTACACCTTC. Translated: CSASGGGYGYTF.

CDR3 sequence (DNA): TGTGCCAGCAAGGGGGCGCTGAGAGAGACCCAGTACTTC. It specifies CASKGALRETQYF. The gene calls are TRBV2 and TRBJ2-5; 7 nucleotides line up with TRBD1. J lost 4 bases, V lost 7 bases, and 6 bases had no gene match. The CDR3 runs 13 residues. Germline V CDR1 and CDR2: SNHLY, FYNNEI. The full variable domain, rest sourced from reference TRBV2 and TRBJ2-5, is EPEVTQTPSHQVTQMGQEVILRCVPISNHLYFYWYRQILGQKVEFLVSFYNNEISEKSEIFDDQFSVERPDGSNFTLKIRSTKLEDSAMYFCASKGALRETQYFGPGTRLLVL.

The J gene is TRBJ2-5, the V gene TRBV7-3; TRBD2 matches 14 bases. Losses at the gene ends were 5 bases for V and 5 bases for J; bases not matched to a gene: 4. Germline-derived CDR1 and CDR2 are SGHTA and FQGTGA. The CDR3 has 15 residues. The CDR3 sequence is CASSLTSGGAETQYF. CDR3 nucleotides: TGTGCCAGCAGCCTGACTAGCGGGGGGGCGGAGACCCAGTACTTC. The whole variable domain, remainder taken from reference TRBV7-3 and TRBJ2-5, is GAGVSQTPSNKVTEKGKYVELRCDPISGHTALYWYRQSLGQGPEFLIYFQGTGAADDSGLPNDRFFAVRPEGSVSTLKIQRTERGDSAVYLCASSLTSGGAETQYFGPGTRLLVL.

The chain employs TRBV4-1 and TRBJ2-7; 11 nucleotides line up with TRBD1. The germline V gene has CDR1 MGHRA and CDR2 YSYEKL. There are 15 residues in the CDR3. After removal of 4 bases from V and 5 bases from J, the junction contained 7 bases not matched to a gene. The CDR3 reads CASSRGTGGTDEQYF. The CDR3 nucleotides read TGCGCCAGCAGCCGAGGGACAGGGGGAACCGACGAGCAGTACTTC.

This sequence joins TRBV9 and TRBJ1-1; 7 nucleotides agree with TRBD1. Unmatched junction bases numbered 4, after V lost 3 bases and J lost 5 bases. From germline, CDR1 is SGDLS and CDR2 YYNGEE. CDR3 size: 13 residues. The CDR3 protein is CASSEGAATEAFF. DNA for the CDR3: TGTGCCAGCAGCGAGGGGGCGGCGACTGAAGCTTTCTTT.

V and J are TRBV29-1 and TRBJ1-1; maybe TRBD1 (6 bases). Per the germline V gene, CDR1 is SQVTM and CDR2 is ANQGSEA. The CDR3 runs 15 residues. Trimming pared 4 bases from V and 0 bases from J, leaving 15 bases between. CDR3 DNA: TGCAGCGTTGCGGGGACAATTCTCATGAACACTGAAGCTTTCTTT. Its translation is CSVAGTILMNTEAFF.

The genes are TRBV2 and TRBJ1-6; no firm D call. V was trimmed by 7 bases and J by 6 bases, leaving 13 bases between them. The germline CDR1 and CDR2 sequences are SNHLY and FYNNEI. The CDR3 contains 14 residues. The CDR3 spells CASMAGTGNSPLHF. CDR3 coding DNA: TGTGCCAGCATGGCGGGTACGGGTAATTCACCCCTCCACTTT. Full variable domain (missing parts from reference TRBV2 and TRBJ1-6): EPEVTQTPSHQVTQMGQEVILRCVPISNHLYFYWYRQILGQKVEFLVSFYNNEISEKSEIFDDQFSVERPDGSNFTLKIRSTKLEDSAMYFCASMAGTGNSPLHFGNGTRLTVT.

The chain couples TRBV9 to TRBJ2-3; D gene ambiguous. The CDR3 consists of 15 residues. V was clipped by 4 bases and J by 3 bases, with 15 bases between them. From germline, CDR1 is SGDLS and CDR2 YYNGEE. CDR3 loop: CASSPLRVWTDTQYF. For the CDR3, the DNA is TGTGCCAGCAGCCCCCTTCGGGTTTGGACAGATACGCAGTATTTT.

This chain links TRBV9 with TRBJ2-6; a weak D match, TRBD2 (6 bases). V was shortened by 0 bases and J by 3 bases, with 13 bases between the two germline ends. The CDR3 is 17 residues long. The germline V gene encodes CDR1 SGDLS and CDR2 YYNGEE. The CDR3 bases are TGTGCCAGCAGCGTAGAAGATGGAGGGATTGGGGCCAACGTCCTGACTTTC. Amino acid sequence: CASSVEDGGIGANVLTF. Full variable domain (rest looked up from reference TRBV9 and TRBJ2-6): DSGVTQTPKHLITATGQRVTLRCSPRSGDLSVYWYQQSLDQGLQFLIQYYNGEERAKGNILERFSAQQFPDLHSELNLSSLELGDSALYFCASSVEDGGIGANVLTFGAGSRLTVL.

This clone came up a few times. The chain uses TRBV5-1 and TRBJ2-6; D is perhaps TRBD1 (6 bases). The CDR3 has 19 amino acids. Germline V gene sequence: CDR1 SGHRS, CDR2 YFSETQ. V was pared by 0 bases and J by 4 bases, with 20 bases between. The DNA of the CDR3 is TGCGCCAGCAGCTTGGGTGGTACAGGGCCCTCTCGGGGGGCCAACGTCCTGACTTTC. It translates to CASSLGGTGPSRGANVLTF.

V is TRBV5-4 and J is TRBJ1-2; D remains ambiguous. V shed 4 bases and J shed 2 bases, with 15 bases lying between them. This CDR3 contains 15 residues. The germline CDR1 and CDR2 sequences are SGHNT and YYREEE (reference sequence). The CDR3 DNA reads TGTGCCAGCAGCCCGGCAGGAAGGCAGAACTATGGCTACACCTTC. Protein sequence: CASSPAGRQNYGYTF. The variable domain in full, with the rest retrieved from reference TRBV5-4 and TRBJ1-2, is ETGVTQSPTHLIKTRGQQVTLRCSSQSGHNTVSWYQQALGQGPQFIFQYYREEENGRGNFPPRFSGLQFPNYSSELNVNALELDDSALYLCASSPAGRQNYGYTFGSGTRLTVV.

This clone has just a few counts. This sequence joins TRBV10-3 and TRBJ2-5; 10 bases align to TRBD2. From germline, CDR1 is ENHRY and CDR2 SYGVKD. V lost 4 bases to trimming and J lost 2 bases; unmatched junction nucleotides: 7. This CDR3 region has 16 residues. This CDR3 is CAISGIAGGIQETQYF. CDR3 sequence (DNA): TGTGCCATCAGTGGCATAGCGGGGGGAATACAAGAGACCCAGTACTTC.

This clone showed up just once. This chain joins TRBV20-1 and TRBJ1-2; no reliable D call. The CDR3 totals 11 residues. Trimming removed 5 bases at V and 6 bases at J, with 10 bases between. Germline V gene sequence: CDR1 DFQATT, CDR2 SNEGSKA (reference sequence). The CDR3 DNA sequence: TGCAGTGCTCAGACGAGGGATGGCTACACCTTC. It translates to CSAQTRDGYTF.

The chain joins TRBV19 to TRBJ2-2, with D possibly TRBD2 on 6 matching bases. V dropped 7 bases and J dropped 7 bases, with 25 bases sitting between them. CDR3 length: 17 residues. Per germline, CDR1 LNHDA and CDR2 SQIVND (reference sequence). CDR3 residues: CASTGEVLGTDIGELFF. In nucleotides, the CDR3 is TGTGCCAGTACAGGAGAGGTGCTGGGGACTGATATCGGGGAGCTGTTTTTT.

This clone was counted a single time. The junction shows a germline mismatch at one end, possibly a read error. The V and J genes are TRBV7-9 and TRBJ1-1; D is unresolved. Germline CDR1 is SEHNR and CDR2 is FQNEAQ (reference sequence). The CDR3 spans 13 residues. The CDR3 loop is CSSTSTANTEAFF. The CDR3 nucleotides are TGTTCCAGCACCTCTACAGCGAACACTGAAGCTTTCTTT.

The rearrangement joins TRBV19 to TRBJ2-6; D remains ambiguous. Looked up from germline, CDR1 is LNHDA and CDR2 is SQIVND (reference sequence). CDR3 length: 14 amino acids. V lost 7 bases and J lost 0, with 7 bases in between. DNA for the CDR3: TGTGCCAGTACCCCTCGCTCTGGGGCCAACGTCCTGACTTTC. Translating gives CASTPRSGANVLTF.

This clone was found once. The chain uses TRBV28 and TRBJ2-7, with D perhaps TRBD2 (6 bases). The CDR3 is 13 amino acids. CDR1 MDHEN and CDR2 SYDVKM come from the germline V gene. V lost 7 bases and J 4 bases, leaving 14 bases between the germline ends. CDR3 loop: CASTPLGGYEQYF. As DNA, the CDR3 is TGTGCCAGCACCCCCTTAGGAGGGTACGAGCAGTACTTC.

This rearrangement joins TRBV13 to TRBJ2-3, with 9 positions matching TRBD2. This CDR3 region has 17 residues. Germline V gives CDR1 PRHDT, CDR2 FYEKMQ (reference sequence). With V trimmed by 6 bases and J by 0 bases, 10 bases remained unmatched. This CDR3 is CASSRSGGRLSTDTQYF. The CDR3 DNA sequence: TGTGCCAGCAGTCGTAGCGGGGGCCGACTTAGCACAGATACGCAGTATTTT.